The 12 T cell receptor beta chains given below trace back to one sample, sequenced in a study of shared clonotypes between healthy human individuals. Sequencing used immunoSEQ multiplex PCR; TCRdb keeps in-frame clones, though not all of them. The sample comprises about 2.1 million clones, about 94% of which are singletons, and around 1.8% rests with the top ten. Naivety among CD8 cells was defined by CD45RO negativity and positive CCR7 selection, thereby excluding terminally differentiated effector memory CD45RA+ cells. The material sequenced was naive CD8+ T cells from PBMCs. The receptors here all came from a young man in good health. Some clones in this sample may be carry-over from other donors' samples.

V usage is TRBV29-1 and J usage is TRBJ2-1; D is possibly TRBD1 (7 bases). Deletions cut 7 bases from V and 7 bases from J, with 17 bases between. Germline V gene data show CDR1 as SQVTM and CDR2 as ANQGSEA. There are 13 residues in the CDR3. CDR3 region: CSARPRGENEQFF. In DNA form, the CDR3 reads TGCAGCGCCAGGCCCAGGGGGGAAAATGAGCAGTTCTTC.

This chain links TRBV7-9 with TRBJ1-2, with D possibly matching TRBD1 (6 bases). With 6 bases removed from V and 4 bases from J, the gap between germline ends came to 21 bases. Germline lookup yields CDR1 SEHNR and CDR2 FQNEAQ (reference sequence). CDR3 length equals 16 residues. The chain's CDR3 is CASSRTGTSASYGYTF. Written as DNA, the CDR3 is TGTGCCAGCAGTCGAACCGGGACATCGGCCTCCTATGGCTACACCTTC.

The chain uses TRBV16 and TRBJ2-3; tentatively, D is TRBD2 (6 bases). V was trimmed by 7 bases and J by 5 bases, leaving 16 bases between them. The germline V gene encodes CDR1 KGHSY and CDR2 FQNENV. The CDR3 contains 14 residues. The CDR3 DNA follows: TGTGCCAGCACCCCGGCTGGAGGGGAAGATACGCAGTATTTT. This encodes CASTPAGGEDTQYF. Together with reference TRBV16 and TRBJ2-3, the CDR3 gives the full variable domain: GEEVAQTPKHLVRGEGQKAKLYCAPIKGHSYVFWYQQVLKNEFKFLISFQNENVFDETGMPKERFSAKCLPNSPCSLEIQATKLEDSAVYFCASTPAGGEDTQYFGPGTRLTVL.

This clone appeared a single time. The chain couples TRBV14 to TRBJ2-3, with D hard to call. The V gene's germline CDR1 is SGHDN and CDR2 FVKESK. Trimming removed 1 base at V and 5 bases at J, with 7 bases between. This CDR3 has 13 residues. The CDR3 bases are TGTGCCAGCAGCCAAGTACCTGAAGATACGCAGTATTTT. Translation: CASSQVPEDTQYF.

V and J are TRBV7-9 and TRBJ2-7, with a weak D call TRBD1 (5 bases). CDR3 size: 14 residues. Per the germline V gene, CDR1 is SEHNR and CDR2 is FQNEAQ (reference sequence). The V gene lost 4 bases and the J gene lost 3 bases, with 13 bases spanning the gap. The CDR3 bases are TGTGCCAGCAGCTCACAGTGGGGCCTCTACGAGCAGTACTTC. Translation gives CASSSQWGLYEQYF. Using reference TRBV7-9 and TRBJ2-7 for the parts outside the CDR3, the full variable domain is DTGVSQNPRHKITKRGQNVTFRCDPISEHNRLYWYRQTLGQGPEFLTYFQNEAQLEKSRLLSDRFSAERPKGSFSTLEIQRTEQGDSAMYLCASSSQWGLYEQYFGPGTRLTVT.

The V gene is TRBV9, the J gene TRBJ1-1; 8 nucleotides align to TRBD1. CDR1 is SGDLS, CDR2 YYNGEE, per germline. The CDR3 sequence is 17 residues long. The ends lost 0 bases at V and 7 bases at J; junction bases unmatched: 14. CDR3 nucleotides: TGTGCCAGCAGCGTAGGTTCAGGGGGCTTTCGGGTCGGTGAAGCTTTCTTT. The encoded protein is CASSVGSGGFRVGEAFF.

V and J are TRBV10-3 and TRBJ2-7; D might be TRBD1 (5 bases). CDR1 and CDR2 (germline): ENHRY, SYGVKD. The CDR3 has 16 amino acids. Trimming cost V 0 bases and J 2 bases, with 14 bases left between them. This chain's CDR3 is CAISESILDRTYEQYF. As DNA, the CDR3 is TGTGCCATCAGTGAGTCGATATTAGACAGAACCTACGAGCAGTACTTC.

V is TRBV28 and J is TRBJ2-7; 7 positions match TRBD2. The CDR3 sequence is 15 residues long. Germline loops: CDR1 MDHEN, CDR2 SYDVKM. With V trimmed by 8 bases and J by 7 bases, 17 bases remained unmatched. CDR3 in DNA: TGTGCCAGCTATGGCGGGGGACTACCATCCTCGGAGCAGTACTTC. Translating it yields CASYGGGLPSSEQYF.

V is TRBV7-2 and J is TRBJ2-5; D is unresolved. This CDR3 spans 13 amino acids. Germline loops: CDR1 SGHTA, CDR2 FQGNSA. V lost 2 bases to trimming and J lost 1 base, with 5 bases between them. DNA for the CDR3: TGTGCCAGCAGCTTATGGGGCCAAGAGACCCAGTACTTC. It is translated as CASSLWGQETQYF.

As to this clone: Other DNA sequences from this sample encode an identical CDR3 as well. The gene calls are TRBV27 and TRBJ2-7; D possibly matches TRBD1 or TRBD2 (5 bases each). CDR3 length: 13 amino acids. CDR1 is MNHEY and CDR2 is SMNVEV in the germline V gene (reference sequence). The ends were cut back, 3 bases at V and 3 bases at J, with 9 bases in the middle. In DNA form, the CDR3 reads TGTGCCAGCAGTTTCGGGGCAGACTACGAGCAGTACTTC. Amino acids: CASSFGADYEQYF.

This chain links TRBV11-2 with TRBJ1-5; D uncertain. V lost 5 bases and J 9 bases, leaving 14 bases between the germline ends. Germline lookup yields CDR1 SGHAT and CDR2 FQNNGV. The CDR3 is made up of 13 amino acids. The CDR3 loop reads CASSAKPSWPQHF. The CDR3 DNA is TGTGCCAGCAGCGCTAAACCCTCGTGGCCCCAGCATTTT. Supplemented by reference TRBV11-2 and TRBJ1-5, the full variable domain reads EAGVAQSPRYKIIEKRQSVAFWCNPISGHATLYWYQQILGQGPKLLIQFQNNGVVDDSQLPKDRFSAERLKGVDSTLKIQPAKLEDSAVYLCASSAKPSWPQHFGDGTRLSIL.

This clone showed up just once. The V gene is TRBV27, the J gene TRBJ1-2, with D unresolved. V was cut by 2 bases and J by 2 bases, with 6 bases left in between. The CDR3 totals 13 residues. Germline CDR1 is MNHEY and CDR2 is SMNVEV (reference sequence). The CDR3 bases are TGTGCCAGCAGTTTAAATAGGAACTATGGCTACACCTTC. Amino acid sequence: CASSLNRNYGYTF.